Presented here are 3 T cell receptor beta chains from one specimen sequenced in a study of identical twins (dated by TCRdb to the mid-2010s). Library preparation was by 5' RACE. Sequenced using an Illumina HiSeq 2000. TCRdb reran the public reads through fastp at Q25 and MiXCR, keeping productive beta chains. Rows are combined by CDR3 protein, so each entry shows the most common genes and DNA. The sample includes around 650,000 distinct CDR3 sequences, with 7% to 7.5% observed a single time. The ten largest clones add up to around 1.6% of the sample. These same records also appear under a second study, on yellow fever vaccine responses in identical twins.

The specimen was PBMCs. The receptors were gathered from a woman under 30 in good health.

This clonotype showed up many times. This chain uses TRBV24-1 with TRBJ1-5, with TRBD1 as a possible D gene (6 bases). The germline gives CDR1 KGHDR, CDR2 SFDVKD. V was cut by 5 bases and J by 6 bases, with 19 bases left in between. This CDR3 has 16 amino acids. The CDR3 nucleotides are TGTGCCACCAGTGGGGCAGGGAGGGGGGGAGTTCAGCCCCAGCATTTT. It codes for CATSGAGRGGVQPQHF.

This clonotype has at least ten counts. CDR3 loop: CSALSTESSYEQYF. The CDR3 DNA is TGCAGTGCTCTCTCGACGGAGAGCTCCTACGAGCAGTACTTC. The rearrangement uses TRBV20-1 and TRBJ2-7, with D unresolved. This CDR3 has 14 residues. Germline V gene data show CDR1 as DFQATT and CDR2 as SNEGSKA (reference sequence). V lost 5 bases, J lost 0 bases, and 14 bases lay in between.

The V gene is TRBV7-8, the J gene TRBJ2-3; either TRBD1 or TRBD2 may supply D (5 bases each). CDR3 length: 16 amino acids. Germline lookup yields CDR1 SGHVS and CDR2 FQNEAQ. The V gene lost 1 base and the J gene lost 5 bases, with 16 bases spanning the gap. CDR3 coding DNA: TGTGCCAGCAGCTTAGGAGTGGGGCGGGTTGAAGATACGCAGTATTTT. Translation gives CASSLGVGRVEDTQYF.